This record concerns one T cell receptor beta chain sequence. Original handling: Cell counts per sample came from amplifying reference gene primers. Profiled with immunoSEQ multiplex PCR; TCRdb holds only in-frame clones, not every one. The DNA gave D and trimming, while V, J and clone size come from that table. The sample shows approximately 31,000 clones, 80% to 90% of them seen only once. Looked up from germline, CDR1 is SGHDT and CDR2 is YYEEEE. The CDR3 is 14 residues long. Trimming cost V 4 bases and J 5 bases; bases outside gene matches: 6. This sample stems from a study of blood T cell repertoires in COVID-19. As for the study in general: The United States, Italy and Spain supplied acute and convalescent COVID-19 samples. T cells, B-cell-depleted T cells, or PBMCs supplied cDNA or gDNA.

The rearrangement uses TRBV5-6 and TRBJ2-7; 10 positions agree with TRBD1. The source material was peripheral blood. The clonotype was recovered from a woman older than 75 with active or convalescent COVID-19. CDR3 sequence reads: CASSQTGGIDEQYF. The CDR3 DNA reads TGTGCCAGCAGCCAGACAGGGGGCATCGACGAGCAGTACTTC.